A single TCR beta chain is shown here with its context. Its antigen target is currently unknown. One base away there is no much larger clone; base qualities are not given. This sample also contains other DNA sequences that code for the same CDR3. This specimen belongs to a study of OX40 agonist ivuxolimab in advanced cancers. General notes on the study: Ivuxolimab was an agonistic, fully human IgG2 monoclonal antibody directed against OX40 (CD134), a costimulatory receptor. Intravenous ivuxolimab was administered to patients every 2 weeks at six dose levels: 0.01, 0.1, 0.3, 1.5, 3 and 10 mg/kg. Of the roughly 54 dose-escalation patients, hepatocellular carcinoma was present in about 20, melanoma in approximately 15, renal cell carcinoma in 9 and head and neck cancer in 9. A male proportion of around 83% and a mean age of approximately 62 years, ranging from 23 to 79, were recorded for the dose-escalation cohort. Prior anti-PD-1, anti-PD-L1 or anti-CTLA-4 therapy was permitted, and approximately 40% of dose-escalation patients had received checkpoint inhibitors. Three dose-escalation patients achieved partial responses, one with hepatocellular carcinoma and two with cutaneous melanoma. Peripheral TCRbeta sequencing aimed to test whether ivuxolimab altered TCR sequence diversity and caused clonal T-cell expansion. The monotherapy dose-escalation portion (N of about 47 patients) of the phase I ivuxolimab trial is reported in the paper.

The trial excluded patients who had a history of autoimmune disease or were on systemic immunosuppression. Peripheral blood for TCR sequencing was collected from all dose cohorts at baseline, on cycle 4 day 1, and on cycle 7 day 1. Samples came from an open-label, multicenter, first-in-human phase I dose-escalation trial of ivuxolimab. Adults with locally advanced or metastatic melanoma, renal cell carcinoma, hepatocellular carcinoma or head and neck squamous cell carcinoma were enrolled in the trial. Before TCR sequencing, CD4+ and CD8+ T cells were separately sorted from peripheral blood. Per the germline V gene (reference sequence), SEHNR is the CDR1 and FQNEAQ is the CDR2. A distance of 11 bases separates the germline ends of V and J, which lose 1 base and 8 bases respectively. The CDR3 starts with the cysteine, ends with the phenylalanine, and has 13 residues. CDR3 DNA only is kept here, 39 bases in frame from base 1.

General study outcomes and caveats: Low levels of normalized T-cell clonal expansion were also shown by some nonresponding patients. In the 0.1-3.0 mg/kg groups, partial responders had among the lowest normalized peripheral clonal expansion, particularly in CD8+ T cells. Which antigens the clonally expanded peripheral T cells were specific for was not determined. After ivuxolimab, expanded clones were on average more numerous among CD8+ T cells than among CD4+ T cells. At doses from 0.1 to 3.0 mg/kg, clonal expansion was seen in both CD4+ and CD8+ blood T cells between baseline and week 6.

For sequencing of the TCRbeta CDR3 region, genomic DNA was extracted from the sorted cells. TCRbeta CDR3 regions were sequenced using the immunoSEQ Assay. The source is immuneACCESS, and TCRdb retained only in-frame sequences with V and J called. Part of the clones is not carried over; for the studies checked, unresolved V genes explain less than half of this, and the remainder is unexplained. Across this sample there are roughly 80,000 clones, with approximately 94% seen only once. The ten largest clones add up to around 15% of the sample. Sample: CD4+ or CD8+ T cells sorted from blood, taken in a trial of the OX40 agonist ivuxolimab. The TCR was taken from an adult with an advanced solid tumor such as melanoma, head and neck, liver or kidney cancer. The chain is encoded by TRBV7-9 joined to TRBJ1-2; TRBD1 is a possible D gene, resting on 6 matching bases. The DNA sequence reads TGTGCCAGCAGCTTAGTGACAGGCTACGGCTACACCTTC. Translated, it reads CASSLVTGYGYTF.